The 11 T cell receptor beta chains in this list originate from one sample, sequenced in a study of TIL therapy for anti-PD-1-resistant metastatic lung cancer. Sequencing used immunoSEQ v3. Produced via immunoSEQ multiplex PCR; TCRdb's table is partial and in-frame only. This sample has about 60,000 clones, with around 86% found just once. Time point specified: pre-treatment sample, taken before nivolumab and TIL therapy. Source: blood, taken at baseline. All receptors come from a person between 30 and 79 years old with non-small cell lung cancer.

This clone turned up a few times. V gene TRBV7-3 combines with J gene TRBJ1-5; D uncertain. This CDR3 is built from 16 residues. Per germline, CDR1 SGHTA and CDR2 FQGTGA. The ends were cut back, 5 bases at V and 0 bases at J, with 14 bases in the middle. The CDR3 DNA sequence: TGTGCCAGCAGCCCGCGTGCTGGGTTTAGCAATCAGCCCCAGCATTTT. This encodes CASSPRAGFSNQPQHF. Full variable domain (remainder filled in from reference TRBV7-3 and TRBJ1-5): GAGVSQTPSNKVTEKGKYVELRCDPISGHTALYWYRQSLGQGPEFLIYFQGTGAADDSGLPNDRFFAVRPEGSVSTLKIQRTERGDSAVYLCASSPRAGFSNQPQHFGDGTRLSIL.

J is TRBJ1-6 and V is TRBV27; maybe TRBD1 (5 bases). The CDR3 loop spans 14 amino acids. Trimming removed 5 bases at V and 8 bases at J, with 13 bases between. CDR1 MNHEY and CDR2 SMNVEV come from the germline V gene (reference sequence). In DNA, the CDR3 is TGTGCCAGCAGTGCCCAGGGTTTTCATTCACCCCTCCACTTT. Its protein product is CASSAQGFHSPLHF.

The chain couples TRBV6-5 to TRBJ1-2, with D possibly being TRBD1 (6 bases). This CDR3 contains 13 residues. Trimming took off 6 bases at V and 4 bases at J, with 12 bases between the two ends. The germline gives CDR1 MNHEY, CDR2 SVGAGI. CDR3 region: CASRLQGSYGYTF. DNA of the CDR3: TGTGCCAGCAGGCTACAGGGTAGCTATGGCTACACCTTC.

The CDR3 loop reads CASSLIRGSKELFF. Written as DNA, the CDR3 is TGTGCCAGCAGCTTAATTAGAGGGTCAAAGGAGCTGTTTTTT. The genes are TRBV11-2 and TRBJ2-2; possibly TRBD2 for D (5 bases). The CDR3 has 14 amino acids. CDR1 is SGHAT and CDR2 is FQNNGV in the germline V gene. Trimming shortened V by 2 bases and J by 10 bases, and 14 bases separated the two germline ends. The variable domain in full, completed from reference TRBV11-2 and TRBJ2-2, reads EAGVAQSPRYKIIEKRQSVAFWCNPISGHATLYWYQQILGQGPKLLIQFQNNGVVDDSQLPKDRFSAERLKGVDSTLKIQPAKLEDSAVYLCASSLIRGSKELFFGEGSRLTVL.

The rearrangement joins TRBV7-6 to TRBJ1-3; D perhaps matches TRBD1 (6 bases). Trimming removed 1 base at V and 0 bases at J, with 16 bases between. This CDR3 has 18 amino acids. Germline V gene data show CDR1 as SGHVS and CDR2 as FNYEAQ. As DNA, the CDR3 is TGTGCCAGCAGCTTAGATTCCCCCTCAGGGGCCTCTGGAAACACCATATATTTT. This codes for CASSLDSPSGASGNTIYF.

This chain joins TRBV5-6 and TRBJ2-7; a possible D gene is TRBD1 (5 bases). Per germline, CDR1 SGHDT and CDR2 YYEEEE. The length of the CDR3 is 16 residues. Trimming removed 1 base at V and 0 bases at J, with 14 bases between. This chain's CDR3 is CASSLQWQGSSYEQYF. CDR3 sequence (DNA): TGTGCCAGCAGCTTGCAGTGGCAGGGAAGCTCCTACGAGCAGTACTTC. Using reference TRBV5-6 and TRBJ2-7 for the parts outside the CDR3, the full variable domain is DAGVTQSPTHLIKTRGQQVTLRCSPKSGHDTVSWYQQALGQGPQFIFQYYEEEERQRGNFPDRFSGHQFPNYSSELNVNALLLGDSALYLCASSLQWQGSSYEQYFGPGTRLTVT.

In the case of this clone: Other DNA sequences in this specimen translate into the identical CDR3. The chain is built from TRBV5-1 and TRBJ2-1; 7 nucleotides agree with TRBD1. The germline V gene has CDR1 SGHRS and CDR2 YFSETQ. The CDR3 is made up of 15 amino acids. Trimming cost V 0 bases and J 2 bases; bases outside gene matches: 2. CDR3 in DNA: TGCGCCAGCAGCTTGGAGCAGGGGGCCTACAATGAGCAGTTCTTC. Amino acids: CASSLEQGAYNEQFF. The whole variable domain, remainder taken from reference TRBV5-1 and TRBJ2-1, is KAGVTQTPRYLIKTRGQQVTLSCSPISGHRSVSWYQQTPGQGLQFLFEYFSETQRNKGNFPGRFSGRQFSNSRSEMNVSTLELGDSALYLCASSLEQGAYNEQFFGPGTRLTVL.

The chain is built from TRBV5-1 and TRBJ2-7, with D perhaps matching TRBD1 (5 bases). There are 13 residues in the CDR3. Germline assignment: CDR1 SGHRS and CDR2 YFSETQ. Trimming stripped 1 base from V and 0 bases from J, with 5 bases between. The CDR3 nucleotides read TGCGCCAGCAGCTTGCAGGGCTCCTACGAGCAGTACTTC. Translating gives CASSLQGSYEQYF.

The J gene is TRBJ2-1, the V gene TRBV19; no clear D gene. V dropped 3 bases and J dropped 0 bases, with 9 bases sitting between them. CDR3 length: 15 residues. Germline V gene lookup returns CDR1 LNHDA and CDR2 SQIVND (reference sequence). CDR3 amino acids: CASSIDNDSYNEQFF. In nucleotides, the CDR3 is TGTGCCAGTAGTATTGACAACGACTCCTACAATGAGCAGTTCTTC.

The chain links TRBV6-5 to TRBJ1-2; 9 bases line up with TRBD1. With V trimmed by 3 bases and J by 6 bases, 5 bases remained unmatched. Germline V lookup: CDR1 MNHEY, CDR2 SVGAGI. This CDR3 has 14 amino acids. CDR3 nucleotide sequence: TGTGCCAGCAGTTATGGACAGGGGACCCATGGCTACACCTTC. It specifies CASSYGQGTHGYTF.

This clone came up a few times. This sequence joins TRBV10-1 and TRBJ1-5; the D is unclear. V lost 3 bases and J lost 0, with 12 bases in between. Per germline, CDR1 WNHNN and CDR2 SYGVQD (reference sequence). The CDR3 consists of 16 residues. In DNA form, the CDR3 reads TGCGCCAGCAGTGAAGGTGGGAGAGATAGCAATCAGCCCCAGCATTTT. It codes for CASSEGGRDSNQPQHF.